The following is a T cell receptor (beta chain) sequence with its context. In its sample, this clonotype was seen many times. This receptor's antigen is unknown. Base-call qualities are not available, and no considerably larger clone is one nucleotide away. The data derive from a study of regulatory T cells in long-lasting Graves disease (dated by TCRdb to the early 2020s). With regard to the full study: Newly diagnosed Graves' disease patients had taken antithyroid drugs for less than 3 months. Patients with persistent Graves' disease were compared with patients with newly diagnosed Graves' disease using TCR sequencing and RNA sequencing of peripheral blood. A total of roughly 35 samples underwent TCR sequencing: about 13 from persistent and about 20 from newly diagnosed Graves' disease patients. The study took place in China and was registered as a clinical trial.

The library was produced with multiplex PCR. For sequencing, an Illumina HiSeq 4000 was employed. iRepertoire HTBI primers and Arm-PCR amplification of CDR3 regions were used to construct TCR beta libraries. Before sequencing, the PCR products underwent gel purification. The study's processing was this. Gene usage analysis of CDR3 amino acid clonotypes used the approximately 62 TRBV and around 13 TRBJ segments found across samples. COPE and FqMerger were used to merge the filtered high-quality paired reads into contigs. Contigs were aligned with BLAST to IMGT TRBV, TRBD and TRBJ reference genes, and CDR3 was defined per IMGT. Any clonotype with a frequency above 0.1% was counted as a highly expanded clone. Shannon entropy served as the measure of repertoire diversity, while the Gini coefficient captured V-J evenness. A clonotype was considered public if more than one individual shared it. TCRdb reprocessed the public reads (quality trimming at Q25 with fastp, clone calling with MiXCR) and kept in-frame beta chains. Every CDR3 protein is listed once, alongside the most common genes and DNA of its rows. For this entry, the V and J calls and clone size follow TCRdb and not the study's own pipeline. This sample lists some 500,000 distinct CDR3 sequences; about 16% were detected once. The ten largest clones take up 20% to 30% of the sample.

Taken from cysteine to phenylalanine, the CDR3 has 15 residues. Just the 45-base CDR3 DNA is kept, in frame starting at base 1. For CDR1 and CDR2, the germline V gene lists ENHRY and SYGVKD. A distance of 11 bases separates the germline ends of V and J, which lose 3 bases and 0 bases respectively. Results the study describes overall, beyond this receptor: The authors noted that the small sample size was a limitation that may lower accuracy. Persistent disease showed preferential use of TRBV28, TRBJ1-2 and TRBJ2-5, whereas newly diagnosed disease favored TRBV20-1 and TRBJ2-1. Patients with persistent disease shared more public clonotypes (about 3,000) than newly diagnosed patients did (more than 900). Because the primary lesion, thyroid tissue, could not be accessed, the study looked at peripheral blood alone. Sequencing and analysis were limited to the TCR beta chain. Compared with newly diagnosed patients, patients with persistent Graves' disease had lower TCR Shannon entropy and fewer highly expanded clones, which suggests clonal expansion.

Explained via the paper, the time point label denotes: newly diagnosed GD, antithyroid drugs for less than 3 months. RNA was extracted from PBMCs in TRIzol for both TCR sequencing and RNA sequencing. The diagnosis of Graves' disease followed American Thyroid Association guidelines. Patients for the study were recruited at an endocrinology department in Xi'an, China. Each patient gave around 9.2 milliliters of peripheral blood, collected in an EDTA anticoagulant tube. Ficoll Paque Plus density gradient separation was used to isolate PBMCs, and no further T cell sorting was done. An Agilent 2100 Bioanalyzer and agarose gel were used to assess RNA quality, and a NanoDrop 2000 was used to measure RNA concentration. The data were also submitted as part of a second study, on T cells in Graves' hyperthyroidism and ophthalmopathy. The second paper further reports: Stable Graves' hyperthyroidism was defined as no progression to ophthalmopathy during 18 months of follow-up. Hyperthyroidism patients were newly diagnosed, with disease duration under 2 months, and aged 18 to 65 years. Patients with uncontrolled infections, other autoimmune diseases, pregnancy or lactation were excluded. Diagnoses were based on clinical symptoms, serum thyroxine and TRAb, thyroid ultrasound and orbital computed tomography. The TCR CDR3 was subjected to a first round of RT-PCR using the HTBI primer set and the Qiagen OneStep RT-PCR kit. Blood samples also contained most of the expanded thyroid clonotypes (frequency above 0.001), which suggests that blood repertoires may reflect thyroid immune responses. A 13 V-J signature model separated ophthalmopathy from stable hyperthyroidism, with approximately 87% sensitivity and about 81% specificity in cross-validation and 80%/75% in testing. In validation, progression to ophthalmopathy was predicted by the model with 65% to 71% sensitivity and around 76% specificity, a median of approximately 7.1 months before onset. A discovery cohort of roughly 100 patients, 43 with Graves' ophthalmopathy and 55 to 60 with stable Graves' hyperthyroidism, was used to find distinguishing TCR V-J signatures. Whether ophthalmopathy could be predicted prospectively was tested in an independent validation cohort made up of about 20 hyperthyroidism patients plus 17 patients who later progressed to ophthalmopathy. The 75 to 100 discovery patients were randomly divided into training and test sets at a 7:3 ratio. The study also compared thyroid tissue and blood T-cell repertoires from over 5 Graves' hyperthyroidism patients. Once sampling was done, hyperthyroidism patients were given methimazole at a starting dose of 30 mg daily, whereas ophthalmopathy patients were given high-dose intravenous methylprednisolone. A second multiplex PCR round built the libraries, followed by size selection and purification. The libraries were sequenced on an Illumina HiSeq2000 using paired-end 100 bp reads. SOAPnuke was used to process the raw data, with reads discarded if the reads contained adapters or uncalled bases, had a mean Phred below 15, or lacked an exact constant-primer or identifier match. High-quality paired reads were merged using COPE v1.2.5, and each unique nucleotide sequence was defined as a clonotype. MiTCR v1.1 was used to align the clonotypes against IMGT TRBV, TRBD and TRBJ reference segments. The analysis was restricted to V-J combinations with a frequency above 0.0001, which together covered just over 99% of the repertoires. A TCS score was defined as the ratio of F50 (clonal expansion) to E x V (chaos), with BLOSUM62-based TCRdist applied between CDR3 peptides within each V-J. Welch's t-statistics and random forest reduced fewer than 550 V-J features to about 13, which were used in a naive Bayes classifier (R e1071). No statistical method was used to fix the sample size in advance, and group allocation was not hidden from the investigators. According to the paper, TCR Vbeta CDR3 sequencing was carried out on about 140 peripheral blood samples, which came from around 43 ophthalmopathy, roughly 75 hyperthyroidism and roughly 17 progressor patients.

The input for sequencing was peripheral blood mononuclear cells (PBMCs), taken at new diagnosis, from a patient treated with antithyroid drugs. The chain joins TRBV10-3 to TRBJ1-1; the D gene lacks a confident call. The clonotype was recovered from a woman aged 35-60 years with Graves disease. Donor details come from another sample of the same person, matched by shared clones. The CDR3 protein sequence reads: CAISEGGQMNTEAFF. The sequence in DNA is TGTGCCATCAGTGAAGGAGGTCAGATGAACACTGAAGCTTTCTTT.